This entry lists 21 T cell receptor beta chains sequenced from one sample in a study of blood T cell repertoires in COVID-19. The assay was immunoSEQ multiplex PCR, and TCRdb's table has in-frame clones only and misses some. The sample has fewer than 85,000 clones; around 90% are singletons. What was sequenced was peripheral blood. The receptor set was obtained from a man aged 45 to 65 with active COVID-19.

The genes are TRBV5-5 and TRBJ1-1; D ambiguous. V lost 1 base to trimming and J lost 6 bases, with 16 bases between them. CDR3 length equals 15 residues. Germline values: CDR1 SGHKS, CDR2 YYEKEE (reference sequence). CDR3 bases: TGTGCCAGCAGCTTGTTAGCTAAGGCAGTGGCTGAAGCTTTCTTT. This codes for CASSLLAKAVAEAFF.

V is TRBV11-2 and J is TRBJ1-1; TRBD1 matches 7 bases. The germline V gene encodes CDR1 SGHAT and CDR2 FQNNGV. V lost 0 bases and J lost 1; bases outside the gene matches: 2. The CDR3 has 15 amino acids. The CDR3 bases are TGTGCCAGCAGCTTAGATGAGGGGGCGAACACTGAAGCTTTCTTT. This sequence encodes CASSLDEGANTEAFF.

The rearrangement uses TRBV30 and TRBJ1-2; weak D call: TRBD1 (5 bases). Deletions cut 5 bases from V and 3 bases from J, with 10 bases between. The germline V gene has CDR1 GTSNPN and CDR2 SVGIG (reference sequence). The CDR3 sequence is 12 residues long. CDR3 sequence reads: CAWATGYYGYTF. The CDR3 nucleotides are TGTGCCTGGGCTACAGGATACTATGGCTACACCTTC.

The chain joins TRBV11-3 to TRBJ2-3; D is ambiguous. The ends were cut back, 0 bases at V and 3 bases at J, with 4 bases in the middle. The germline CDR1 and CDR2 sequences are SGHNT and YENEEA. The CDR3 is made up of 13 amino acids. The CDR3 is CASSLDQTDTQYF. DNA of the CDR3: TGTGCCAGCAGCTTAGATCAAACAGATACGCAGTATTTT.

Here the CDR3 reads CASSVGGQDTEAFF. The CDR3 region has the DNA TGTGCCAGCAGCGTAGGAGGGCAGGACACTGAAGCTTTCTTT. The chain employs TRBV9 and TRBJ1-1; D remains ambiguous. The CDR3 covers 14 residues. V was cut by 0 bases and J by 3 bases, with 9 bases left in between. Per germline, CDR1 SGDLS and CDR2 YYNGEE.

V and J are TRBV18 and TRBJ1-2; the match to TRBD1 covers 10 bases. After removal of 6 bases from V and 1 base from J, the junction contained 11 bases not matched to a gene. CDR1 KGHSH and CDR2 LQKENI come from the germline V gene. CDR3 length: 17 amino acids. The CDR3 nucleotides are TGTGCCAGCTCGCCCAAGGACAGGGGGTTTTTTAACTATGGCTACACCTTC. As protein: CASSPKDRGFFNYGYTF.

The V call is TRBV2, the J call TRBJ2-3; possible D gene TRBD1, 5 bases. CDR3 length equals 13 residues. Trimming shortened V by 6 bases and J by 0 bases, and 7 bases separated the two germline ends. Looked up from germline, CDR1 is SNHLY and CDR2 is FYNNEI. DNA of the CDR3: TGTGCCAGCAGAAGACAGAGCACAGATACGCAGTATTTT. This sequence encodes CASRRQSTDTQYF.

The chain uses TRBV5-3 and TRBJ2-7; 7 positions match TRBD2. TRBV5-3 is noted as an ORF with a role that remains uncertain. The length of the CDR3 is 16 residues. J gave up 2 bases and V 5 bases, and 13 bases lay outside the gene matches. In DNA form, the CDR3 reads TGTGCCAGAAGTTGGCCCGACCTAGCGGACACCTACGAGCAGTACTTC. Translation gives CARSWPDLADTYEQYF.

The rearrangement uses TRBV2 and TRBJ2-3; 9 bases align to TRBD1. Germline-derived CDR1 and CDR2 are SNHLY and FYNNEI. There are 17 residues in the CDR3. V dropped 4 bases and J dropped 11; count of bases not matched to a gene: 19. CDR3 bases: TGTGCCAGCAGTGCCCTAGGACAGGGGTTGGTAGTAGTTGGGCAGTATTTT. This codes for CASSALGQGLVVVGQYF.

The V and J genes are TRBV3-1 (or the pseudogene TRBV3-2) and TRBJ2-7; 7 nucleotides match TRBD2. Trimming removed 5 bases from V and 0 bases from J; junction bases left unmatched: 4. CDR1 and CDR2 from the germline V gene are LGHDT and YNNKEL (reference sequence). The CDR3 length is 14 residues. As DNA, the CDR3 is TGTGCCAGCAGCATAGCGGGCCACTCCTACGAGCAGTACTTC. Translation: CASSIAGHSYEQYF.

This clone was recorded a few times. The chain links TRBV25-1 to TRBJ1-6, with D possibly TRBD1 on 5 matching bases. The CDR3 runs 13 residues. The V and J ends lost 5 bases and 9 bases respectively, with 11 bases between them. Germline CDR1 MGHDK, CDR2 SYGVNS. Here the CDR3 DNA reads TGTGCCAGCAGTTCAGGGTTTGTTTCACCCCTCCACTTT. Protein: CASSSGFVSPLHF.

The V and J genes are TRBV6-5 and TRBJ1-5; TRBD1 agrees at 7 bases. This CDR3 is built from 14 residues. V lost 7 bases to trimming and J lost 3 bases; unmatched junction nucleotides: 6. In germline, CDR1 is MNHEY, CDR2 SVGAGI. The CDR3: CASKAGGDNQPQHF. The CDR3 DNA reads TGTGCCAGCAAGGCAGGGGGAGACAATCAGCCCCAGCATTTT.

This rearrangement joins TRBV28 to TRBJ2-7, with 7 nucleotides matching TRBD1. After removal of 9 bases from V and 2 bases from J, the junction contained 7 bases not matched to a gene. The CDR3 sequence is 13 residues long. CDR1 MDHEN and CDR2 SYDVKM come from the germline V gene. Here the CDR3 reads CASYDRDTYEQYF. CDR3 in DNA: TGTGCCAGTTACGACAGGGATACCTACGAGCAGTACTTC.

The genes are TRBV27 and TRBJ2-7; weak D call: TRBD2 (6 bases). In germline, CDR1 is MNHEY, CDR2 SMNVEV (reference sequence). V was clipped by 6 bases and J by 0 bases, with 18 bases between them. The CDR3 is made up of 16 amino acids. In DNA form, the CDR3 reads TGTGCCAGCAGAGACGTGGGGGGAATCCTCTCCTACGAGCAGTACTTC. Its protein is CASRDVGGILSYEQYF.

J is TRBJ2-5 and V is TRBV24-1; 12 positions match TRBD2. Germline trimming cut 4 bases from V and 5 bases from J; bases unmatched to any gene: 7. Germline V gene sequence: CDR1 KGHDR, CDR2 SFDVKD. The CDR3 length is 16 residues. CDR3 sequence: CATSDTFLAGGETQYF. In DNA, the CDR3 is TGTGCCACCAGTGACACCTTTCTAGCGGGAGGGGAGACCCAGTACTTC.

The V and J genes are TRBV11-2 and TRBJ2-7; D is uncertain. This CDR3 comprises 14 residues. Trimming cost V 4 bases and J 1 base, with 11 bases left between them. From germline, CDR1 is SGHAT and CDR2 FQNNGV. The CDR3 coding sequence is TGTGCCAGCAGCTCCCGACAAGTTTCCTACGAGCAGTACTTC. It yields the protein CASSSRQVSYEQYF. The full variable domain, with the rest looked up from reference TRBV11-2 and TRBJ2-7, is EAGVAQSPRYKIIEKRQSVAFWCNPISGHATLYWYQQILGQGPKLLIQFQNNGVVDDSQLPKDRFSAERLKGVDSTLKIQPAKLEDSAVYLCASSSRQVSYEQYFGPGTRLTVT.

The CDR3 spells CASSQAPNSNQPQHF. CDR3 nucleotide sequence: TGCGCCAGCAGCCAAGCACCTAATAGCAATCAGCCCCAGCATTTT. J is TRBJ1-5 and V is TRBV4-1, with unresolved D. The germline CDR1 and CDR2 sequences are MGHRA and YSYEKL. Trimming shortened V by 1 base and J by 0 bases, and 7 bases separated the two germline ends. The CDR3 is 15 residues long.

The chain couples TRBV19 to TRBJ2-7, with 11 bases that match TRBD2. The CDR3 runs to 14 residues. The V gene's germline CDR1 is LNHDA and CDR2 SQIVND (reference sequence). V lost 8 bases to trimming and J lost 2 bases; unmatched junction nucleotides: 5. The CDR3 DNA is TGTGCCAGTCAGCTAGCGGGAGGCACCTACGAGCAGTACTTC. This codes for CASQLAGGTYEQYF.

This rearrangement joins TRBV4-1 to TRBJ2-7; 11 bases fit TRBD2. The V gene end was trimmed by 0 bases and the J gene end by 0 bases; junction bases not matched to a gene: 10. This CDR3 has 19 residues. In germline, CDR1 is MGHRA, CDR2 YSYEKL. The CDR3 sequence is CASSQDGRPGLAGSYEQYF. Here the CDR3 DNA reads TGCGCCAGCAGCCAAGATGGGCGTCCTGGACTAGCGGGCTCCTACGAGCAGTACTTC.

V is TRBV10-2 and J is TRBJ2-3; D gene uncertain. The CDR3 runs 12 residues. V was shortened by 7 bases and J by 1 base, with 6 bases between the two germline ends. Per the germline V gene, CDR1 is WSHSY and CDR2 is SAAADI. This chain's CDR3 is CASKPGTDTQYF. CDR3 nucleotides: TGCGCCAGCAAACCAGGCACAGATACGCAGTATTTT.

The chain carries TRBV11-2 and TRBJ2-1; D might be TRBD1 (5 bases). The CDR3 length is 13 residues. V was shortened by 5 bases and J by 2 bases, with 7 bases between the two germline ends. The V gene's germline CDR1 is SGHAT and CDR2 FQNNGV. CDR3 in DNA: TGTGCCAGCAGCCAAGGGGCCTACAATGAGCAGTTCTTC. As protein: CASSQGAYNEQFF.